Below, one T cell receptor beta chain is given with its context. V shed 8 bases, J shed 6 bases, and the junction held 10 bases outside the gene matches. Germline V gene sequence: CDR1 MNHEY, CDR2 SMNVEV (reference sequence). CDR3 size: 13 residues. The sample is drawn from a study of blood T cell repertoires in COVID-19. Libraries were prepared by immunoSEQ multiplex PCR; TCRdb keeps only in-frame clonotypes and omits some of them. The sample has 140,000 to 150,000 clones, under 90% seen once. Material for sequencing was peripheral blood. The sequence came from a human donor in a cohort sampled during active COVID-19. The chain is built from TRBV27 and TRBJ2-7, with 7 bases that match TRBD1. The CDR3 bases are TGTGCCAGCGTCGGACAGGTTGGAGCCGAGCAGTACTTC. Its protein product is CASVGQVGAEQYF.